This TCR beta chain was observed in a study of early T cells in non-severe SARS-CoV-2 infection. Study-level information: Sequencing was performed on bulk RNA from unsorted whole blood, leaving chains unpaired.

This clonotype showed up just a few times. What it binds is not known. The trim removed 6 bases at V and 1 base at J, leaving 9 bases unmatched. Germline V lookup: CDR1 MNHEY, CDR2 SVGAGI. The CDR3 length is 16 residues. Unique molecular identifiers were affixed to single, distinct cDNA molecules. Each CDR3 protein gets one entry after TCRdb re-called the 5' RACE reads with MiXCR. The sample includes around 50,000 distinct CDR3 sequences, around a tenth of them seen just once. Study results and caveats: Private and CD4 specificities were missed by VDJdb matching, skewed to anti-spike CD8.

The chain combines TRBV6-5 with TRBJ1-1; 9 nucleotides align to TRBD1. This receptor was obtained from an adult who was a healthcare worker with PCR-confirmed SARS-CoV-2 infection or an uninfected control (not recorded which). The sequenced sample was whole blood. CDR3: CASRQTGGGRNTEAFF. The CDR3 nucleotides are TGTGCCAGCAGACAAACAGGGGGCGGAAGGAACACTGAAGCTTTCTTT.